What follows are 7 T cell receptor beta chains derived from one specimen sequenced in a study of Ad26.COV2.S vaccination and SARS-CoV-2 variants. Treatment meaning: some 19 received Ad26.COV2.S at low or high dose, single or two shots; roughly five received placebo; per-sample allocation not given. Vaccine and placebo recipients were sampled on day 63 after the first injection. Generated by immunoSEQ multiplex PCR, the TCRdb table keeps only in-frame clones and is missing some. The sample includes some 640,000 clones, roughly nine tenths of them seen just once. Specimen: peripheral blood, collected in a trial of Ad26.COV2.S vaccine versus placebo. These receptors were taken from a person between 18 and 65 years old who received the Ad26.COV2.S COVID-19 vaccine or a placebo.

The chain's CDR3 is CASSSWDGQGTAFF. CDR3 bases: TGTGCCAGCAGTTCCTGGGACGGACAGGGCACGGCTTTCTTT. This chain uses TRBV6-2 or TRBV6-3 with TRBJ1-1, with 8 bases identical to TRBD1. The CDR3 runs 14 residues. The J segment lost 11 bases and the V segment lost 4 bases, leaving 12 bases of the junction unmatched. The germline gives CDR1 MNHEY, CDR2 SVGEGT.

The CDR3 coding sequence is TGCGCCAGCAGCCTAATTGGGGCCAGCTCCTATAATTCACCCCTCCACTTT. It encodes CASSLIGASSYNSPLHF. The J gene is TRBJ1-6, the V gene TRBV4-3; tentatively, D is TRBD1 (5 bases). The CDR3 loop spans 17 amino acids. The V end lost 4 bases, the J end lost 0 bases, and 13 bases lay between the germline ends. Germline loops: CDR1 LGHNA, CDR2 YSLEER.

CDR3 region: CASSPSGTRIRYNEQFF. DNA of the CDR3: TGCGCCAGCAGCCCTTCCGGGACCCGCATAAGGTACAATGAGCAGTTCTTC. V usage is TRBV4-3 and J usage is TRBJ2-1; either TRBD1 or TRBD2 may supply D (5 bases each). Trimming removed 4 bases at V and 4 bases at J, with 20 bases between. Germline CDR1 and CDR2: LGHNA and YSLEER. There are 17 residues in the CDR3.

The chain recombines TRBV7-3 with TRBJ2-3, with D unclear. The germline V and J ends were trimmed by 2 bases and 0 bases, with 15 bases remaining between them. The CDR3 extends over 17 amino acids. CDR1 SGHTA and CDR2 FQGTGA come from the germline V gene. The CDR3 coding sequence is TGTGCCAGCAGCTTATCCGGCCGATACCCTAGCACAGATACGCAGTATTTT. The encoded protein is CASSLSGRYPSTDTQYF.

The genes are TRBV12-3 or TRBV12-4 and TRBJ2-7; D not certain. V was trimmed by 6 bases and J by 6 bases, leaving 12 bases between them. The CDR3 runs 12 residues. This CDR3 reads CASSSEFSEQYF. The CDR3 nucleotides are TGTGCCAGCAGCTCCGAGTTCTCCGAGCAGTACTTC.

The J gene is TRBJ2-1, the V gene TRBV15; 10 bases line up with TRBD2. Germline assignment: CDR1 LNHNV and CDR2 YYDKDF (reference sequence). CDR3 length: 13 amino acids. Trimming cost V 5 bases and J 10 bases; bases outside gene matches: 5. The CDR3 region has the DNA TGTGCCACCAGCGGCTTTAGCGGGAGGGAGCAGTTCTTC. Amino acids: CATSGFSGREQFF.

This chain's CDR3 is CASSYSISGPDTQYF. The DNA of the CDR3 is TGTGCCAGCAGTTACTCGATCTCGGGTCCAGATACGCAGTATTTT. The chain is built from TRBV6-2 or TRBV6-3 and TRBJ2-3; D gene unclear. The CDR3 is 15 residues long. The germline V gene has CDR1 MNHEY and CDR2 SVGEGT. The V and J ends lost 0 bases and 4 bases respectively, with 11 bases between them.